The clone carrying this T cell receptor (beta chain) was counted a few times. Its target is unknown. The record originates from a study of beta chain features in type 1 diabetes. Study-level information: Sorted cells numbering roughly 100,000,000 were examined across all samples.

Since all of the isolated RNA was reverse transcribed, expressed TCRB transcripts were what got sequenced. Method: immunoSEQ multiplex PCR; TCRdb's copy keeps in-frame clones and lacks some. Here the sample spans about 930,000 clones, roughly a sixth being singletons. V lost 8 bases and J lost 7, with 21 bases in between. The CDR3 contains 14 residues. Germline CDR1 reads SNHLY; CDR2 reads FYNNEI. Study-level points and caveats: With patients and controls alike, PCR might favor shorter templates to an equal degree. Within the patient group, naive, central memory and Treg TCRB repertoires appeared more similar to each other than within healthy donors. Shortening of TCRB CDR3s, moderate but significant, appeared in all four CD4+ subsets of Type 1 diabetes patients.

The chain is built from TRBV2 and TRBJ2-7; D may be TRBD1 or TRBD2 (5 bases each). This TCR came from a woman aged 18-29 years in good health. The sequenced sample was naive CD4+ T cells from blood. CDR3 sequence reads: CASSGTLRRAEQYF. The CDR3, as DNA: TGTGCCAGCTCCGGGACCCTTCGGCGGGCTGAGCAGTACTTC.